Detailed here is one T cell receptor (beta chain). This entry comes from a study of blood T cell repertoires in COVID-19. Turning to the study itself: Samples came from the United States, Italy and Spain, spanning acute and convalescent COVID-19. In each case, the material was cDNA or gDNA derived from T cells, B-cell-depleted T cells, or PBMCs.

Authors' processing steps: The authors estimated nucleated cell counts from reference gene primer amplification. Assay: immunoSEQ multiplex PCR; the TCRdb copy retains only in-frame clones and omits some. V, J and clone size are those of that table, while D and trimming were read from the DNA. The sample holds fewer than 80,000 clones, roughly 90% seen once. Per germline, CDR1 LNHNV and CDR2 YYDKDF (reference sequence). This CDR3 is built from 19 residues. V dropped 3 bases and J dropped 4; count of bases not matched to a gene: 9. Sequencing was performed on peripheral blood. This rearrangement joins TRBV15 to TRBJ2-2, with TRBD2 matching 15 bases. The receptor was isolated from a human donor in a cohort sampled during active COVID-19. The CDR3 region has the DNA TGTGCCACCAGCAGTTCCCGGACTAGCGGGGGGGCGATCACCGGGGAGCTGTTTTTT. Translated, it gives CATSSSRTSGGAITGELFF.